This passage covers 8 T cell receptor beta chains from one sample sequenced in a study of T cells of healthy individuals. TCRdb redid the calling of the 5' RACE reads with MiXCR, one entry per CDR3 protein. The data show 40,000 to 65,000 distinct CDR3 sequences, about 15% seen once. The receptors originated from a human donor in good health.

This clonotype came up a few times. This chain connects TRBV10-3 to TRBJ1-3; 7 bases are shared with TRBD1. The CDR3 contains 16 residues. CDR1 is ENHRY and CDR2 is SYGVKD in the germline V gene. J lost 2 bases, V lost 0 bases, and 4 bases had no gene match. As DNA, the CDR3 is TGTGCCATCAGTGAGTCAACAGGGGACCCTGGAAACACCATATATTTT. Translation: CAISESTGDPGNTIYF.

This clonotype was seen more than once but under ten times. CDR3 loop: CSAPFYSTGELFF. CDR3 DNA: TGCAGTGCTCCTTTTTACAGTACCGGGGAGCTGTTTTTT. The rearrangement uses TRBV20-1 and TRBJ2-2; D remains ambiguous. Germline CDR1 reads DFQATT; CDR2 reads SNEGSKA (reference sequence). The ends were cut back, 5 bases at V and 5 bases at J, with 12 bases in the middle. The CDR3 has 13 residues.

As to this clonotype: This may be a read error: a much more frequent sequence differs by one nucleotide. V usage is TRBV3-1 and J usage is TRBJ1-5; D remains ambiguous. Trimming removed 1 base at V and 5 bases at J, with 9 bases between. The CDR3 contains 14 residues. CDR1 is LGHDT, CDR2 YNNKEL, per germline (reference sequence). The CDR3 DNA sequence: TGTGCCAGCAGCCAAGGTCGGGTCGATCAGCCCCAGCATTTT. It is translated as CASSQGRVDQPQHF. Full variable domain (remainder filled in from reference TRBV3-1 and TRBJ1-5): DTAVSQTPKYLVTQMGNDKSIKCEQNLGHDTMYWYKQDSKKFLKIMFSYNNKELIINETVPNRFSPKSPDKAHLNLHINSLELGDSAVYFCASSQGRVDQPQHFGDGTRLSIL.

In this sample, this clonotype turned up a few times. This chain links TRBV5-1 with TRBJ1-1, with TRBD1 identical over 7 bases. The CDR3 is 16 residues long. V shed 2 bases and J 0 bases; nucleotides not matched to a gene: 7. Germline V gene lookup returns CDR1 SGHRS and CDR2 YFSETQ. Here the CDR3 reads CASSLERTGVNTEAFF. The CDR3 nucleotides are TGCGCCAGCAGCTTAGAACGGACAGGCGTGAACACTGAAGCTTTCTTT.

J is TRBJ2-5 and V is TRBV27; possibly TRBD2 for D (5 bases). Germline CDR1 MNHEY, CDR2 SMNVEV (reference sequence). The CDR3 runs to 16 residues. Trimming stripped 5 bases from V and 1 base from J, with 17 bases between. Written as DNA, the CDR3 is TGTGCCAGCAGTCCCTTACGGACGGGGAGCCAAGAGACCCAGTACTTC. This codes for CASSPLRTGSQETQYF.

This clonotype has only a few counts. The chain has TRBV6-5 and TRBJ2-2, with TRBD1 matching 8 bases. Germline CDR1 MNHEY, CDR2 SVGAGI. The length of the CDR3 is 15 residues. The junction had 5 bases not matched to a gene; V was cut back by 3 bases and J by 5 bases. CDR3 amino acids: CASSYSRTGTGELFF. In DNA, the CDR3 is TGTGCCAGCAGTTATTCCCGGACAGGGACCGGGGAGCTGTTTTTT.

This clonotype was recorded many times. The chain joins TRBV20-1 to TRBJ2-5; weak D call: TRBD2 (7 bases). The V gene's germline CDR1 is DFQATT and CDR2 SNEGSKA (reference sequence). Between the trimmed V and J ends, which lost 5 bases and 5 bases, there was a span of 12 bases. This CDR3 has 12 residues. DNA for the CDR3: TGCAGTGCTTTCAGGGGAGGGGAGACCCAGTACTTC. Its translation: CSAFRGGETQYF.

The chain links TRBV7-2 to TRBJ2-3; possibly TRBD2 for D (7 bases). Germline assignment: CDR1 SGHTA and CDR2 FQGNSA. Trimming stripped 1 base from V and 4 bases from J, with 15 bases between. The CDR3 is made up of 16 amino acids. The chain's CDR3 is CASSLVGRGPSDTQYF. The DNA of the CDR3 is TGTGCCAGCAGCTTAGTCGGGCGGGGGCCTTCAGATACGCAGTATTTT.